This TCR beta chain is from a study of CD8 T cells in Susac syndrome. V was pared by 4 bases and J by 0 bases, with 10 bases between. Germline values: CDR1 LNHDA, CDR2 SQIVND (reference sequence). This CDR3 spans 16 amino acids. In contrast to the negatively isolated CD8+ and CD4+ T cells, TEMRA cells were FACS-enriched. RNA in amounts of roughly 0.5 to 1 ug was reverse transcribed with random hexamers. An immunoSEQ multiplex PCR generated amplified TCR beta CDR3 products spanning 54 Vbeta and 13 Jbeta. TCRdb redid the calling of the immunoSEQ multiplex PCR reads with MiXCR, one entry per CDR3 protein. The table has approximately 120,000 distinct CDR3 sequences, approximately 93% seen once.

This TCR was sampled from a human donor with multiple sclerosis. The specimen was CD8+ T cells from PBMCs. The chain couples TRBV19 to TRBJ2-6; D is possibly TRBD1 (5 bases). The CDR3 protein is CASSKHDSSGANVLTF. Written as DNA, the CDR3 is TGTGCCAGTAGTAAACACGACAGCTCTGGGGCCAACGTCCTGACTTTC.